This T cell receptor (beta chain) was recovered during a study of blood T cell repertoires in COVID-19. Across the study: COVID-19 samples, acute and convalescent, were from the United States, Italy and Spain.

TCRdb's table, derived via immunoSEQ multiplex PCR, lists solely in-frame clones and lacks some. Counted here are about 240,000 clones, 80% to 90% occurring once; the ten biggest clones make up 3% to 4%. The study recruited people aged about 18 to 89 years across about 25 US areas. A COVID-19 case was met by exposed participants within 2 weeks before study entry. This CDR3 has 15 residues. Germline trimming cut 5 bases from V and 10 bases from J; bases unmatched to any gene: 12. CDR1 and CDR2 from the germline V gene are LNHDA and SQIVND (reference sequence). The receptor comes from a woman aged 35 to 49 who had been exposed to COVID-19. Sequencing was performed on PBMCs or T cells enriched from blood (not recorded which). The chain has TRBV19 and TRBJ2-1, with 9 bases matching TRBD2. CDR3 amino acids: CASSVTGGGASEQFF. CDR3 DNA sequence: TGTGCCAGTAGTGTCACGGGCGGGGGGGCAAGCGAGCAGTTCTTC. The whole variable domain, filled in from reference TRBV19 and TRBJ2-1, reads DGGITQSPKYLFRKEGQNVTLSCEQNLNHDAMYWYRQDPGQGLRLIYYSQIVNDFQKGDIAEGYSVSREKKESFPLTVTSAQKNPTAFYLCASSVTGGGASEQFFGPGTRLTVL.